The rows below give T cell receptor beta chains drawn from one sample of a study of shared clonotypes between healthy human individuals. Clones were read by immunoSEQ multiplex PCR, and TCRdb kept only the in-frame ones, dropping some. Of about 1,800,000 clones in the sample, approximately 94% are singletons; the top ten hold around 1.2%. Sample: naive CD8+ T cells sorted from blood. These receptors were obtained from a young man in good health. CDR3s include the opening cysteine and the closing phenylalanine or tryptophan. Fields, in order: CDR3 protein, J gene, V gene.

CASSLVRDPPYEQYF,TRBJ2-7,TRBV13
CASSEGLYNEQFF,TRBJ2-1,TRBV6-6
CASRLGQGATYEQYF,TRBJ2-7,TRBV27
CASTLGGWETQYF,TRBJ2-5,TRBV7-9
CAWRGRGGFTGELFF,TRBJ2-2,TRBV30
CASSYSGLAGEQYF,TRBJ2-7,TRBV6-5
CASSESVWVNTEAFF,TRBJ1-1,TRBV10-1
CASSPAFRDREEDSNQPQHF,TRBJ1-5,TRBV18
CASSERDSLYEQYF,TRBJ2-7,TRBV6-1
CASRRTPGLADTDTQYF,TRBJ2-3,TRBV4-1
CASSRLGQGLYEQYF,TRBJ2-7,TRBV27
CASSQVDSYEQYF,TRBJ2-7,TRBV4-3
CASSPLDRGDTQYF,TRBJ2-3,TRBV5-4
CAWSVGAGNTEAFF,TRBJ1-1,TRBV30
CSVDSDGPNTGELFF,TRBJ2-2,TRBV29-1
CASSVALASYEQYF,TRBJ2-7,TRBV9
CASSYLTYGGYAF,TRBJ1-2,TRBV6-5
CASSFYRGSEQYF,TRBJ2-7,TRBV5-1
CASSVIPGQGATKNSPLHF,TRBJ1-6,TRBV6-1
CASYWGDEAFF,TRBJ1-1,TRBV27
CASSYLNTDFYNEQFF,TRBJ2-1,TRBV6-6
CASSESAGGFSANEQFF,TRBJ2-1,TRBV2
CASSSTGTPAVGYTF,TRBJ1-2,TRBV28
CASSTPGVRGSGDHQPQHF,TRBJ1-5,TRBV19
CAWNQGAIPDTQYF,TRBJ2-3,TRBV30
CASSVLRDRGDTGELFF,TRBJ2-2,TRBV9
CASSVQERNEQFF,TRBJ2-1,TRBV9
CASSMGASYEQYF,TRBJ2-7,TRBV19
CASSFDPFTDTQYF,TRBJ2-3,TRBV28
CASSQAAYLSTNEKLFF,TRBJ1-4,TRBV4-2
CASSLTMGSNQPQHF,TRBJ1-5,TRBV7-6
CASSRLGEGDYGYTF,TRBJ1-2,TRBV6-5
CASSQRLAGMQETQYF,TRBJ2-5,TRBV7-9
CASSFRPHTEAFF,TRBJ1-1,TRBV28
CSVDLGYTGELFF,TRBJ2-2,TRBV29-1
CASSPSPGYEQYF,TRBJ2-7,TRBV27
CASSGGDTQYF,TRBJ2-3,TRBV5-1
CASSAIRTSGTGGLSEAFF,TRBJ1-1,TRBV6-1
CASSYSVLAGNNEQFF,TRBJ2-1,TRBV6-5
CASSPGSSGNTIYF,TRBJ1-3,TRBV7-9
CASRDEGQGAYGSNQPQHF,TRBJ1-5,TRBV2
CSVELVSSYNEQFF,TRBJ2-1,TRBV29-1
CASSTGQEPYF,TRBJ2-7,TRBV18
CASSLSGPSSYEQYF,TRBJ2-7,TRBV6-5
CASSVGSAGSYEQYF,TRBJ2-7,TRBV9
CAWNGGNTEAFF,TRBJ1-1,TRBV30
CASSFPTQGAEETQYF,TRBJ2-5,TRBV28
CASSIVGTGGAEQYF,TRBJ2-7,TRBV19
CASSSMSGEQFF,TRBJ2-1,TRBV11-2
CASSDPTSQPFTDTQYF,TRBJ2-3,TRBV2
CASSPTDGNYGYTF,TRBJ1-2,TRBV9
CASSFSGRPSGSYGYTF,TRBJ1-2,TRBV5-1
CAWSSDRGPPEQYF,TRBJ2-7,TRBV30
CASSWGLAGLADTQYF,TRBJ2-3,TRBV5-6